This entry lists 18 T cell receptor beta chains sequenced from one sample in a study of CD8 T cells in Susac syndrome. With random hexamers, reverse transcription was performed on roughly 0.45 to 1 ug of RNA. TCRdb fed the immunoSEQ multiplex PCR reads into MiXCR, producing one record per CDR3 protein. This table has fewer than 250,000 distinct CDR3 sequences, about 94% appearing once. Sample: CD8+ T cells from PBMCs. The receptors stem from a human donor with multiple sclerosis.

J is TRBJ2-1 and V is TRBV4-3, with D possibly TRBD2 on 5 matching bases. Germline loops: CDR1 LGHNA, CDR2 YSLEER. V lost 1 base and J 8 bases, leaving 9 bases between the germline ends. The CDR3 loop spans 13 amino acids. The CDR3 loop is CASSQGLIDEQFF. The CDR3 DNA reads as TGCGCCAGCAGCCAAGGACTAATCGATGAGCAGTTCTTC.

The chain joins TRBV6-5 to TRBJ2-7; 13 bases are a match to TRBD2. This CDR3 is 14 amino acids long. Germline-derived CDR1 and CDR2 are MNHEY and SVGAGI. Losses at the gene ends were 6 bases for V and 7 bases for J; bases not matched to a gene: 6. The CDR3 nucleotides are TGTGCCAGCAGACTAGGACTAGCGGGAGTGGAGCAGTACTTC. Translated, it gives CASRLGLAGVEQYF.

The J gene is TRBJ2-7, the V gene TRBV5-4, with 13 bases matching TRBD2. This CDR3 spans 16 amino acids. V lost 4 bases and J lost 6; bases outside the gene matches: 10. CDR1 is SGHNT and CDR2 is YYREEE in the germline V gene (reference sequence). CDR3 nucleotide sequence: TGTGCCAGCAGCAGCTCCACAGGACTAGCGGGAGTCGAGCAGTACTTC. Translation: CASSSSTGLAGVEQYF.

The chain combines TRBV12-3 or TRBV12-4 with TRBJ2-1, with 7 nucleotides matching TRBD1. V was pared by 1 base and J by 6 bases, with 6 bases of the junction left unmatched. There are 15 residues in the CDR3. In DNA form, the CDR3 reads TGTGCCAGCAGTTTAGTATGGGGACAGCTCAATGAGCAGTTCTTC. Amino acid sequence: CASSLVWGQLNEQFF.

V gene TRBV14 combines with J gene TRBJ1-1; TRBD1 might be the D (6 bases). V lost 4 bases, J lost 10 bases, and 13 bases lay in between. CDR1 and CDR2 from the germline V gene are SGHDN and FVKESK. This CDR3 region has 12 residues. The DNA for the CDR3 is TGTGCCAGCAGCCCTACCGGGACAACAGCTTTCTTT. As protein: CASSPTGTTAFF.

This chain uses TRBV5-1 with TRBJ1-2; D is unresolved. CDR3 size: 13 residues. Germline CDR1 is SGHRS and CDR2 is YFSETQ. The ends were cut back, 0 bases at V and 4 bases at J, with 7 bases in the middle. Here the CDR3 reads CASSLGSTYGYTF. In DNA, the CDR3 is TGCGCCAGCAGCTTGGGGAGCACCTATGGCTACACCTTC. The full variable domain, its missing parts supplied by reference TRBV5-1 and TRBJ1-2, is KAGVTQTPRYLIKTRGQQVTLSCSPISGHRSVSWYQQTPGQGLQFLFEYFSETQRNKGNFPGRFSGRQFSNSRSEMNVSTLELGDSALYLCASSLGSTYGYTFGSGTRLTVV.

V gene TRBV12-3 or TRBV12-4 combines with J gene TRBJ2-7; D unresolved. V lost 3 bases, J lost 4 bases, and 7 bases lay in between. There are 12 residues in the CDR3. The CDR3, as DNA: TGTGCCAGCAGTTTCCGGGTGTACGAGCAGTACTTC. Translation gives CASSFRVYEQYF.

The CDR3 here is CASSRGTGSHEQFF. The DNA of the CDR3 is TGCGCCAGCAGCCGGGGGACAGGGAGTCATGAGCAGTTCTTC. The chain has TRBV4-1 and TRBJ2-1, with 9 bases identical to TRBD1. The CDR3 consists of 14 residues. V dropped 4 bases and J dropped 8; count of bases not matched to a gene: 6. Germline-derived CDR1 and CDR2 are MGHRA and YSYEKL.

The rearrangement uses TRBV4-1 and TRBJ2-7; possibly TRBD2 for D (6 bases). The CDR3 sequence is 15 residues long. Germline values: CDR1 MGHRA, CDR2 YSYEKL. V lost 1 base and J 0 bases, leaving 10 bases between the germline ends. In DNA form, the CDR3 reads TGCGCCAGCAGCCAAGGGAGGGGATTCTCCTACGAGCAGTACTTC. This gives the protein CASSQGRGFSYEQYF.

The DNA of the CDR3 is TGTGCCAGCAGCCCAGCTACCGACCTAACGCAGTATTTT. It translates to CASSPATDLTQYF. The V gene is TRBV7-9, the J gene TRBJ2-3; D not resolved. V dropped 5 bases and J dropped 9 bases, with 15 bases sitting between them. Germline CDR1 and CDR2: SEHNR and FQNEAQ (reference sequence). The CDR3 is 13 residues long.

V and J are TRBV28 and TRBJ2-4; tentatively, D is TRBD1 or TRBD2 (6 bases each). The CDR3 loop spans 16 amino acids. The germline CDR1 and CDR2 sequences are MDHEN and SYDVKM. V was pared by 7 bases and J by 11 bases, with 27 bases between. The CDR3 DNA follows: TGTGCCAGCAAAACTGAGCAGGGGAGGCCCAGTGGAGTTCAGTACTTC. Translation gives CASKTEQGRPSGVQYF.

The chain couples TRBV12-3 or TRBV12-4 to TRBJ2-3; no clear D gene. The CDR3 has 17 amino acids. V was pared by 2 bases and J by 2 bases, with 17 bases between. The CDR3 nucleotides read TGTGCCAGCAGTTTAATCCTTCGGGTTACCAACACAGATACGCAGTATTTT. The encoded protein is CASSLILRVTNTDTQYF.

The table lists this clonotype with a count of one. V gene TRBV27 combines with J gene TRBJ1-5, with 9 positions matching TRBD1. The V gene end was trimmed by 6 bases and the J gene end by 7 bases; junction bases not matched to a gene: 4. This CDR3 contains 13 residues. Germline V gene lookup returns CDR1 MNHEY and CDR2 SMNVEV (reference sequence). Here the CDR3 DNA reads TGTGCCAGCAGAGGACAGGGGATACAGCCCCAGCATTTT. Residues: CASRGQGIQPQHF.

The chain links TRBV6-1 to TRBJ1-1, with no clear D. This CDR3 spans 15 amino acids. With 2 bases removed from V and 4 bases from J, the gap between germline ends came to 14 bases. The germline CDR1 and CDR2 sequences are MNHNS and SASEGT. The CDR3 loop is CASSEYRSSGTEAFF. The CDR3 DNA sequence: TGTGCCAGCAGTGAATATAGAAGCTCGGGCACTGAAGCTTTCTTT.

This CDR3 is CASSVATGGVEAFF. CDR3 in DNA: TGTGCCAGCAGCGTAGCAACAGGTGGGGTTGAAGCTTTCTTT. The rearrangement joins TRBV9 to TRBJ1-1; tentatively, D is TRBD1 (5 bases). V was shortened by 0 bases and J by 7 bases, with 13 bases between the two germline ends. The CDR3 runs 14 residues. Per the germline V gene, CDR1 is SGDLS and CDR2 is YYNGEE.

J is TRBJ2-1 and V is TRBV13; 8 bases are shared with TRBD1. Trimming removed 1 base from V and 5 bases from J; junction bases left unmatched: 10. CDR1 and CDR2 from the germline V gene are PRHDT and FYEKMQ (reference sequence). The CDR3 has 17 residues. Here the CDR3 reads CASSLAGGNGEDNEQFF. In DNA, the CDR3 is TGTGCCAGCAGCTTAGCAGGGGGCAACGGAGAGGACAATGAGCAGTTCTTC.

This chain's CDR3 is CASSVVRRPNQPQHF. The CDR3 DNA reads as TGTGCCAGCAGCGTAGTACGGAGACCCAATCAGCCCCAGCATTTT. This chain uses TRBV9 with TRBJ1-5; D uncertain. The ends were cut back, 0 bases at V and 3 bases at J, with 10 bases in the middle. Germline assignment: CDR1 SGDLS and CDR2 YYNGEE. The CDR3 extends over 15 amino acids.

In its sample, this clonotype was seen once. The V and J genes are TRBV18 and TRBJ2-5, with a weak D call TRBD1 (5 bases). V lost 6 bases to trimming and J lost 1 base, with 18 bases between them. The V gene's germline CDR1 is KGHSH and CDR2 LQKENI. The CDR3 runs to 16 residues. The CDR3 DNA reads TGTGCCAGCTCGGAGAGACAGCGCCGCTTCCAAGAGACCCAGTACTTC. As protein: CASSERQRRFQETQYF.